This entry lists 23 T cell receptor beta chains sequenced from one sample in a study of T cell responses to AZD1222 COVID-19 vaccine. Measured with immunoSEQ multiplex PCR; TCRdb has only the in-frame clones, and not every one. Of roughly 120,000 clones in the sample, about 93% were seen once. The specimen was peripheral blood, collected 28 days after the second AZD1222 dose. All receptors come from an adult who received the AZD1222 COVID-19 vaccine.

The V gene is TRBV14, the J gene TRBJ2-2, with D perhaps matching TRBD1 (5 bases). V gave up 1 base and J gave up 8 bases, with 8 bases separating them. Germline V CDR1 and CDR2: SGHDN, FVKESK. The CDR3 runs to 13 residues. In nucleotides, the CDR3 is TGTGCCAGCAGCCAAGTCAGGGCGGGGGAGCTGTTTTTT. It specifies CASSQVRAGELFF.

The CDR3 region has the DNA TGTGCCAGCAGCCAACTACAGACCGGCACACCCCTCCACTTT. Its protein is CASSQLQTGTPLHF. The V call is TRBV14, the J call TRBJ1-6; D unresolved. This CDR3 is built from 14 residues. Germline values: CDR1 SGHDN, CDR2 FVKESK. Deletions cut 2 bases from V and 11 bases from J, with 13 bases between.

The chain links TRBV5-1 to TRBJ1-3, with D tentatively TRBD1 (6 bases). Germline assignment: CDR1 SGHRS and CDR2 YFSETQ. This CDR3 is 17 amino acids long. With 4 bases removed from V and 0 bases from J, the gap between germline ends came to 17 bases. This CDR3 is CASSPGQFIGSGNTIYF. The CDR3 nucleotides read TGCGCCAGCAGCCCCGGACAGTTCATCGGCTCTGGAAACACCATATATTTT.

The CDR3 region has the DNA TGCGCCAGCAGTCAAAGGACGCGGCAAAAGGGAAGCAATCAGCCCCAGCATTTT. It encodes CASSQRTRQKGSNQPQHF. The chain carries TRBV23-1 and TRBJ1-5; the D is unclear. TRBV23-1 is an open reading frame, and its role is uncertain. The CDR3 has 18 residues. V gave up 2 bases and J gave up 1 base, with 18 bases separating them.

J is TRBJ2-2 and V is TRBV7-2, with 8 bases matching TRBD1. The V gene end was trimmed by 5 bases and the J gene end by 5 bases; junction bases not matched to a gene: 10. CDR1 is SGHTA and CDR2 is FQGNSA in the germline V gene. This CDR3 region has 16 residues. The CDR3 DNA reads as TGTGCCAGCAGCCTAAGGCAGGGGGCTTTGACCGGGGAGCTGTTTTTT. This encodes CASSLRQGALTGELFF.

This clone was counted a few times. This chain connects TRBV10-3 to TRBJ2-7, with 7 bases fitting TRBD2. The V segment lost 2 bases and the J segment 6 bases; nucleotides outside the gene matches: 7. Germline CDR1 and CDR2: ENHRY and SYGVKD. This CDR3 is built from 14 residues. CDR3: CAISEGLAETEQYF. CDR3 nucleotides: TGTGCCATCAGTGAGGGGCTAGCGGAGACCGAGCAGTACTTC.

The rearrangement uses TRBV20-1 and TRBJ2-7; maybe TRBD1 (5 bases). The germline gives CDR1 DFQATT, CDR2 SNEGSKA (reference sequence). V lost 3 bases, J lost 0 bases, and 9 bases lay in between. The CDR3 has 13 residues. CDR3 sequence: CSASSTDSYEQYF. The CDR3 DNA sequence: TGCAGTGCTAGTTCGACAGACTCCTACGAGCAGTACTTC.

The CDR3 DNA reads as TGCGCCAGCAGGATAGCGGGAGGGGCCGGGGAGCTGTTTTTT. Translated: CASRIAGGAGELFF. The chain combines TRBV4-3 with TRBJ2-2; TRBD2 matches 11 bases. Germline CDR1 is LGHNA and CDR2 is YSLEER. This CDR3 contains 14 residues. V lost 6 bases, J lost 6 bases, and 3 bases stayed unmatched.

The gene calls are TRBV5-1 and TRBJ1-1; the D gene is possibly TRBD1 (5 bases). CDR1 is SGHRS and CDR2 is YFSETQ in the germline V gene. The CDR3 loop spans 15 amino acids. Trimming cost V 4 bases and J 0 bases, with 13 bases left between them. CDR3: CASSPTLRVNTEAFF. The CDR3 coding sequence is TGCGCCAGCAGCCCCACACTCAGGGTGAACACTGAAGCTTTCTTT.

The chain uses TRBV4-3 and TRBJ1-3; unclear D gene. The germline CDR1 and CDR2 sequences are LGHNA and YSLEER. The V end was cut by 0 bases, the J end by 0 bases, with 9 bases between. The CDR3 is made up of 16 amino acids. The CDR3 DNA reads as TGCGCCAGCAGCCAAGATGCCCTACCCTCTGGAAACACCATATATTTT. Protein sequence: CASSQDALPSGNTIYF.

This chain links TRBV25-1 with TRBJ2-3; 7 bases map to TRBD2. CDR3 length: 12 amino acids. From germline, CDR1 is MGHDK and CDR2 SYGVNS. V lost 11 bases to trimming and J lost 4 bases; unmatched junction nucleotides: 6. CDR3 bases: TGTGCCTTAGCGGGCGACGCAGATACGCAGTATTTT. Translation gives CALAGDADTQYF.

The chain is built from TRBV27 and TRBJ2-1, with D possibly matching TRBD2 (6 bases). The CDR3 sequence is 18 residues long. Per germline, CDR1 MNHEY and CDR2 SMNVEV (reference sequence). V was shortened by 0 bases and J by 0 bases, with 15 bases between the two germline ends. DNA of the CDR3: TGTGCCAGCAGTTTATCGAGCTTAGCGGATCTCTCCTACAATGAGCAGTTCTTC. Its translation is CASSLSSLADLSYNEQFF.

The chain carries TRBV5-6 and TRBJ1-2, with D hard to call. The germline gives CDR1 SGHDT, CDR2 YYEEEE. Trimming pared 3 bases from V and 1 base from J, leaving 16 bases between. The CDR3 spans 16 residues. The CDR3 spells CASSYPGGESNYGYTF. CDR3 bases: TGTGCCAGCAGCTACCCTGGTGGGGAAAGTAACTATGGCTACACCTTC. Filled out from reference TRBV5-6 and TRBJ1-2, the complete variable domain reads DAGVTQSPTHLIKTRGQQVTLRCSPKSGHDTVSWYQQALGQGPQFIFQYYEEEERQRGNFPDRFSGHQFPNYSSELNVNALLLGDSALYLCASSYPGGESNYGYTFGSGTRLTVV.

The chain is built from TRBV29-1 and TRBJ2-7; D not resolved. The ends were cut back, 1 base at V and 4 bases at J, with 5 bases in the middle. From germline, CDR1 is SQVTM and CDR2 ANQGSEA. The CDR3 sequence is 11 residues long. CDR3 in DNA: TGCAGCGTTGAAGGGGAATACGAGCAGTACTTC. It yields the protein CSVEGEYEQYF.

This clone was seen only once. The chain employs TRBV9 and TRBJ1-2, with 8 positions matching TRBD1. Germline CDR1 SGDLS, CDR2 YYNGEE. Trimming cost V 0 bases and J 7 bases; bases outside gene matches: 5. The CDR3 length is 14 residues. The CDR3 DNA reads as TGTGCCAGCAGCGTAGTGGCAGGGGGCAGTGGCTACACCTTC. Protein product: CASSVVAGGSGYTF.

This clone has just one count. The chain carries TRBV7-3 and TRBJ2-2; weak D call: TRBD2 (5 bases). The CDR3 has 14 amino acids. Germline CDR1 reads SGHTA; CDR2 reads FQGTGA. Deletions cut 6 bases from V and 2 bases from J, with 10 bases between. The CDR3 spells CASSQGGNTGELFF. CDR3 nucleotide sequence: TGTGCCAGCAGTCAAGGAGGTAACACCGGGGAGCTGTTTTTT.

The J gene is TRBJ2-2, the V gene TRBV2; 12 nucleotides agree with TRBD2. Germline V gene lookup returns CDR1 SNHLY and CDR2 FYNNEI. V gave up 6 bases and J gave up 4 bases; unmatched junction bases: 9. CDR3 size: 17 residues. The CDR3 is CASSVTSGSRSTGELFF. For the CDR3, the DNA is TGTGCCAGCAGCGTGACTAGCGGGAGTAGAAGCACCGGGGAGCTGTTTTTT. The variable domain in full, completed from reference TRBV2 and TRBJ2-2, reads EPEVTQTPSHQVTQMGQEVILRCVPISNHLYFYWYRQILGQKVEFLVSFYNNEISEKSEIFDDQFSVERPDGSNFTLKIRSTKLEDSAMYFCASSVTSGSRSTGELFFGEGSRLTVL.

The rearrangement joins TRBV5-6 to TRBJ1-2; 9 nucleotides agree with TRBD1. Looked up from germline, CDR1 is SGHDT and CDR2 is YYEEEE. Unmatched junction bases numbered 2, after V lost 2 bases and J lost 0 bases. The CDR3 length is 15 residues. The CDR3: CASSLQGASNYGYTF. Written as DNA, the CDR3 is TGTGCCAGCAGCTTACAGGGGGCCTCTAACTATGGCTACACCTTC.

The rearrangement joins TRBV10-3 to TRBJ2-5, with 12 bases fitting TRBD2. The CDR3 runs to 15 residues. Germline assignment: CDR1 ENHRY and CDR2 SYGVKD. Trimming cost V 2 bases and J 3 bases; bases outside gene matches: 1. This CDR3 reads CAISELAGGKETQYF. The DNA for the CDR3 is TGTGCCATCAGTGAGCTAGCGGGAGGGAAAGAGACCCAGTACTTC.

The chain combines TRBV14 with TRBJ2-1, with D unresolved. Germline values: CDR1 SGHDN, CDR2 FVKESK. The CDR3 runs to 11 residues. Deletions cut 1 base from V and 10 bases from J, with 5 bases between. The CDR3 DNA sequence: TGTGCCAGCAGCCAAGGACCCGAGCAGTTCTTC. It is translated as CASSQGPEQFF.

This sequence joins TRBV5-1 and TRBJ1-1, with a possible D match to TRBD1 (5 bases). Germline V gives CDR1 SGHRS, CDR2 YFSETQ. V was shortened by 0 bases and J by 7 bases, with 16 bases between the two germline ends. The CDR3 totals 15 residues. CDR3 DNA: TGCGCCAGCAGCTTGGGGTTCGGGCAGGGCAATGAAGCTTTCTTT. Protein: CASSLGFGQGNEAFF.

This rearrangement joins TRBV12-3 or TRBV12-4 to TRBJ1-1; D remains unclear. This CDR3 has 13 amino acids. V gave up 3 bases and J gave up 7 bases, with 12 bases separating them. The CDR3: CASSFGLLVEAFF. DNA for the CDR3: TGTGCCAGCAGTTTTGGGTTGCTGGTTGAAGCTTTCTTT.

The chain carries TRBV6-2 or TRBV6-3 and TRBJ1-1, with D uncertain. The germline gives CDR1 MNHEY, CDR2 SVGEGT. The V end was cut by 5 bases, the J end by 5 bases, with 9 bases between. This CDR3 has 12 residues. CDR3 amino acids: CASSRWLTEAFF. The CDR3 DNA reads as TGTGCCAGCAGTAGGTGGCTTACTGAAGCTTTCTTT.